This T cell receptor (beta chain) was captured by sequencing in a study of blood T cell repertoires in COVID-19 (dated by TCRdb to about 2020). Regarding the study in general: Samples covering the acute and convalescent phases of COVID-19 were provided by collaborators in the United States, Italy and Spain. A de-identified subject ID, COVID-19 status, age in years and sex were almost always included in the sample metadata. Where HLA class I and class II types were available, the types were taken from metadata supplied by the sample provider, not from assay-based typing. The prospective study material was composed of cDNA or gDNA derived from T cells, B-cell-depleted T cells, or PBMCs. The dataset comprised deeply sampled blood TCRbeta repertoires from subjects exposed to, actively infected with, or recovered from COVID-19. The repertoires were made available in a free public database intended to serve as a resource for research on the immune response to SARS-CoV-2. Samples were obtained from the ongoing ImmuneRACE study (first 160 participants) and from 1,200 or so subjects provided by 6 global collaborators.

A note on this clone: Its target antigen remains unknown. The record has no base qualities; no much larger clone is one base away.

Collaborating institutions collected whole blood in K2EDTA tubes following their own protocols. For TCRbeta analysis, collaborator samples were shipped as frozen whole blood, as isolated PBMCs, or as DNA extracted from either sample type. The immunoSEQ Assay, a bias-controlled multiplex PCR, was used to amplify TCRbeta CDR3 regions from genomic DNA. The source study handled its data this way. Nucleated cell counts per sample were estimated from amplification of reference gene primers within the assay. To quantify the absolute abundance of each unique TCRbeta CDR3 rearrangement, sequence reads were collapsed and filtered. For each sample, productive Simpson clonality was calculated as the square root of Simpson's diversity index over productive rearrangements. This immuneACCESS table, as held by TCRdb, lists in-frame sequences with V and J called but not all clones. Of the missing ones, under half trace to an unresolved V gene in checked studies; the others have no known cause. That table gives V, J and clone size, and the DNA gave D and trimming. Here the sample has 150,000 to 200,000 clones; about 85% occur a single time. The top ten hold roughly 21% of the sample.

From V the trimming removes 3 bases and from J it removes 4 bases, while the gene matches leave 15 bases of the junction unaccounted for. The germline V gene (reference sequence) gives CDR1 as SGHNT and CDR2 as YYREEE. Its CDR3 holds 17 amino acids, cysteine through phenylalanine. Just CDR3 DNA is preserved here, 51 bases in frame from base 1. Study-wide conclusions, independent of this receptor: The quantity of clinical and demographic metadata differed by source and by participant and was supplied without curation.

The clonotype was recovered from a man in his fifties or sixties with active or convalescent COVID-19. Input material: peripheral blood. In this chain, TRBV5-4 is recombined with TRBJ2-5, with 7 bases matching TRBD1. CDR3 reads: CASSSRQGGPGPETQYF. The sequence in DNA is TGTGCCAGCAGCTCCCGACAGGGTGGCCCCGGCCCAGAGACCCAGTACTTC.